This T cell receptor beta chain derives from a study of T cell responses to AZD1222 COVID-19 vaccine. Repertoires were generated with immunoSEQ multiplex PCR, while TCRdb's copy carries only in-frame clones and drops some. The top ten clones hold over 15% of a sample with tens of thousands of clones, 70% to 85% of them seen once. The receptor comes from an adult in good health. The source material was peripheral blood, sampled on day 0 of AZD1222 vaccination.

The CDR3 spells CAISEVGIEAFF. CDR3 coding DNA: TGTGCCATCAGTGAGGTCGGGATTGAAGCTTTCTTT. This chain connects TRBV10-3 to TRBJ1-1; no clear D. The CDR3 is made up of 12 amino acids. Trimming stripped 2 bases from V and 7 bases from J, with 8 bases between. Germline-derived CDR1 and CDR2 are ENHRY and SYGVKD.